Sequencing of this T cell receptor (beta chain) was carried out in a study of blood T cell repertoires in COVID-19. Across the whole study: In each case, the material was cDNA or gDNA derived from T cells, B-cell-depleted T cells, or PBMCs.

This clone appeared once. The authors' processing: Nucleated cell counts were estimated from reference gene primer amplification. Data came from immunoSEQ multiplex PCR; TCRdb stores just in-frame clones and leaves some out. V, J and clone size are taken as reported in that table, and D and trimming were inferred from the DNA itself. The sample yields a few hundred thousand clones, about 87% seen once. CDR1 is SQVTM, CDR2 ANQGSEA, per germline. V lost 7 bases and J lost 1, with 4 bases in between. CDR3 size: 10 residues. The chain links TRBV29-1 to TRBJ1-1; no clear D. Sequencing used peripheral blood. This TCR derives from a woman in her 70s with active or convalescent COVID-19. CDR3 nucleotides: TGCAGCGGCGAGAACACTGAAGCTTTCTTT. It yields the protein CSGENTEAFF.